Below are 17 T cell receptor beta chains sequenced from a single sample in a study of blood T cells in healthy people across ages (dated by TCRdb to the mid-2010s). Receptor amplification or capture employed 5' RACE. The sequencer listed for this sample is Illumina HiSeq 2500. A second roughly 6 to 12 cycle PCR used a sample-barcoded 5' primer and a J-beta primer mix. The public sequencing data were trimmed at Q25 with fastp and processed into clonotypes with MiXCR by TCRdb, which kept only in-frame beta chains. Rows merge per CDR3 protein into single entries with the most common DNA and genes. This sample is represented by approximately 1.5 million distinct CDR3 sequences; roughly two fifths of them were singletons. The top ten constitute more than 4% of the sample. Input material: blood. These receptors were obtained from a woman aged 18-29 years in good health.

This clonotype was observed a few times. The gene calls are TRBV12-3 or TRBV12-4 and TRBJ1-1; D call uncertain. The CDR3 covers 13 residues. V was shortened by 5 bases and J by 0 bases, with 7 bases between the two germline ends. CDR3 nucleotides: TGTGCCAGCAGTGCCGACCTGAACACTGAAGCTTTCTTT. It codes for CASSADLNTEAFF.

This clonotype turned up a few times. The rearrangement links TRBV5-1 to TRBJ2-4; 7 bases line up with TRBD1. Gene TRBJ2-5 matches the end of the DNA better, so the J call may be wrong. The length of the CDR3 is 16 residues. Germline values: CDR1 SGHRS, CDR2 YFSETQ. The CDR3 loop reads CASSLWLTGTRETQYF. As DNA, the CDR3 is TGCGCCAGCAGCTTGTGGTTGACAGGGACACGCGAGACCCAGTACTTC.

The chain uses TRBV12-3 or TRBV12-4 and TRBJ1-5; the D is unclear. The CDR3 extends over 16 amino acids. Trimming cost V 2 bases and J 1 base, with 12 bases left between them. The CDR3 loop is CASSLRGLWSNQPQHF. CDR3 DNA sequence: TGTGCCAGCAGTTTACGGGGTCTTTGGAGCAATCAGCCCCAGCATTTT.

This chain links TRBV10-2 with TRBJ2-1, with a possible D match to TRBD2 (5 bases). Germline loops: CDR1 WSHSY, CDR2 SAAADI. With 7 bases removed from V and 8 bases from J, the gap between germline ends came to 12 bases. The length of the CDR3 is 12 residues. In DNA form, the CDR3 reads TGCGCCAGCAACGACATGCGGGATGAGCAGTTCTTC. Protein product: CASNDMRDEQFF.

This chain links TRBV28 with TRBJ2-1; TRBD1 agrees at 8 bases. There are 15 residues in the CDR3. Germline values: CDR1 MDHEN, CDR2 SYDVKM. V lost 6 bases and J lost 4; bases outside the gene matches: 8. For the CDR3, the DNA is TGTGCCAGCAGCTTCGGACAGGGAGAATACAATGAGCAGTTCTTC. The encoded protein is CASSFGQGEYNEQFF. The complete variable domain, with remaining parts taken from reference TRBV28 and TRBJ2-1, reads DVKVTQSSRYLVKRTGEKVFLECVQDMDHENMFWYRQDPGLGLRLIYFSYDVKMKEKGDIPEGYSVSREKKERFSLILESASTNQTSMYLCASSFGQGEYNEQFFGPGTRLTVL.

The genes are TRBV14 and TRBJ2-3, with TRBD2 matching 8 bases. Germline lookup yields CDR1 SGHDN and CDR2 FVKESK. Germline trimming cut 4 bases from V and 3 bases from J; bases unmatched to any gene: 9. The CDR3 contains 16 residues. The CDR3 loop is CASSLLAGVKTDTQYF. For the CDR3, the DNA is TGTGCCAGCAGCCTCCTAGCGGGTGTAAAAACAGATACGCAGTATTTT.

The chain combines TRBV20-1 with TRBJ2-7; D gene ambiguous. Germline V gives CDR1 DFQATT, CDR2 SNEGSKA (reference sequence). This CDR3 is 13 amino acids long. With 7 bases removed from V and 2 bases from J, the gap between germline ends came to 15 bases. The CDR3 sequence: CSVERPQAYEQYF. The CDR3 bases are TGCAGTGTCGAACGCCCCCAGGCCTACGAGCAGTACTTC.

The chain has TRBV21-1 and TRBJ2-1; whether TRBD1, the table's D call, matches the DNA was not checked. TRBV21-1 is deemed a pseudogene. There are 16 residues in the CDR3. CDR3 in amino acids: CAGRRAGTESYNEQFF. CDR3 DNA: TGTGCCGGGAGGAGGGCCGGGACAGAGAGCTACAATGAGCAGTTCTTC.

This rearrangement joins TRBV6-4 to TRBJ2-7; 10 bases map to TRBD2. V lost 4 bases to trimming and J lost 7 bases; unmatched junction nucleotides: 10. Germline assignment: CDR1 MRHNA and CDR2 SNTAGT. The CDR3 covers 15 residues. The CDR3 DNA is TGTGCCAGCAGTGTTCTAGCGGGAGCTCGGAATGAGCAGTACTTC. Its protein is CASSVLAGARNEQYF.

The chain couples TRBV6-5 to TRBJ2-3; D gene ambiguous. Germline CDR1 reads MNHEY; CDR2 reads SVGAGI. V lost 0 bases and J 2 bases, leaving 21 bases between the germline ends. This CDR3 has 19 amino acids. The CDR3 DNA reads as TGTGCCAGCAGTTACTCGATCCGTGTGTCTTACAAAACCACAGATACGCAGTATTTT. Protein product: CASSYSIRVSYKTTDTQYF.

This clonotype has just a few counts. J is TRBJ1-4 and V is TRBV6-6, with 7 nucleotides matching TRBD1. The CDR3 is made up of 15 amino acids. Germline V CDR1 and CDR2: MNHNY, SVGAGI (reference sequence). Trimming removed 6 bases from V and 0 bases from J; junction bases left unmatched: 4. The CDR3 protein is CASRRDSTTNEKLFF. The CDR3 DNA follows: TGTGCCAGCAGGCGGGACAGCACAACTAATGAAAAACTGTTTTTT.

V usage is TRBV7-2 and J usage is TRBJ2-7; D might be TRBD1 (5 bases). Germline CDR1 SGHTA, CDR2 FQGNSA. The CDR3 length is 12 residues. V lost 4 bases to trimming and J lost 10 bases, with 14 bases between them. The CDR3 DNA reads TGTGCCAGCAGCTGGTTGGGCAGGGAACAGTACTTC. This encodes CASSWLGREQYF.

The chain employs TRBV5-1 and TRBJ2-5; D is tentatively TRBD1 or TRBD2 (5 bases each). This CDR3 has 16 residues. The V and J ends lost 0 bases and 2 bases respectively, with 14 bases between them. Germline CDR1 SGHRS, CDR2 YFSETQ. In DNA form, the CDR3 reads TGCGCCAGCAGCTTGGTGGGGGAAGGAAGGCAAGAGACCCAGTACTTC. Its protein is CASSLVGEGRQETQYF.

This chain connects TRBV20-1 to TRBJ1-2; possible D gene TRBD1, 6 bases. The CDR3 runs 14 residues. Germline-derived CDR1 and CDR2 are DFQATT and SNEGSKA (reference sequence). The V end was cut by 7 bases, the J end by 0 bases, with 15 bases between. The CDR3 bases are TGCAGTGTTGGTGGGGGGGCTACTAACTATGGCTACACCTTC. Its translation is CSVGGGATNYGYTF.

This clonotype was detected a few times. The CDR3 coding sequence is TGTGCCAGCAGCTTAGCCCTGGGACAGACAGATACGCAGTATTTT. Translated: CASSLALGQTDTQYF. The V call is TRBV11-2, the J call TRBJ2-3, with 7 bases aligning to TRBD1. V lost 1 base, J lost 3 bases, and 4 bases stayed unmatched. The CDR3 is 15 amino acids. Germline V gives CDR1 SGHAT, CDR2 FQNNGV.

This clonotype was counted a single time. This rearrangement joins TRBV29-1 to TRBJ1-1, with D unclear. The germline V gene encodes CDR1 SQVTM and CDR2 ANQGSEA. The CDR3 covers 13 residues. V lost 5 bases to trimming and J lost 1 base, with 11 bases between them. As DNA, the CDR3 is TGCAGCGTTAGGCCCTTAACGAACACTGAAGCTTTCTTT. It is translated as CSVRPLTNTEAFF.

In its sample, this clonotype was seen a few times. The CDR3 DNA sequence: TGTGCCACCAGAGGTGCCAGCTCCAGCAATCAGCCCCAGCATTTT. Translation gives CATRGASSSNQPQHF. The V call is TRBV15, the J call TRBJ1-5, with no clear D. The length of the CDR3 is 15 residues. Between the trimmed V and J ends, which lost 6 bases and 1 base, there was a span of 13 bases. CDR1 is LNHNV and CDR2 is YYDKDF in the germline V gene (reference sequence).